The sequence of this TCR beta chain was determined in a study of technical replicates of blood from a few donors. There are 12 residues in the CDR3. Germline V gene sequence: CDR1 MNHNY, CDR2 SVGAGI (reference sequence). The V end was cut by 4 bases, the J end by 5 bases, with 5 bases between. Assay used: immunoSEQ multiplex PCR; TCRdb lists only in-frame clones, some missing. The sample includes over 60,000 clones, 85% to 90% of them seen just once. The specimen sequenced was PBMCs. The clonotype originates from a human donor in good health. Some clones in this sample may be carry-over from other donors' samples. The V and J genes are TRBV6-6 and TRBJ1-4; D uncertain. DNA of the CDR3: TGTGCCAGCAGTTCCCAGAATGAAAAACTGTTTTTT. This gives the protein CASSSQNEKLFF.